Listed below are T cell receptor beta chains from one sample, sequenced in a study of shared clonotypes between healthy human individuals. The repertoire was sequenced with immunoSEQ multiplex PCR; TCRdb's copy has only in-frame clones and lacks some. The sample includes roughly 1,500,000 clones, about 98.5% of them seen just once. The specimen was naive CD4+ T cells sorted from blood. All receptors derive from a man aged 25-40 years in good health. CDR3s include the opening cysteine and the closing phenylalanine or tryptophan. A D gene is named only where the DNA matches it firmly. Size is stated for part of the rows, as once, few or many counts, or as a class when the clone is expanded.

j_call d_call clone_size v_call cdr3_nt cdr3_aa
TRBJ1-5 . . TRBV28 TGTGCCACCGTTACTCGGCCCGGACAGCCCCAGCATTTT CATVTRPGQPQHF
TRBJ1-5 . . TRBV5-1 TGCGCCAGCAGCTTGGAAGGTAGCAAAAATCAGCCCCAGCATTTT CASSLEGSKNQPQHF
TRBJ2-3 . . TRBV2 TGTGCCAGCAGTGTGGATTGGAACACAGATACGCAGTATTTT CASSVDWNTDTQYF
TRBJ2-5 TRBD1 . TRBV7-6 TGTGCCAGCAGCAATCCCCGGGACAGGGGTCGAGAGACCCAGTACTTC CASSNPRDRGRETQYF
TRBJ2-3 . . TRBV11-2 TGTGCCAGCAGCTTAGATCATGGGGGTACGCAGTATTTT CASSLDHGGTQYF
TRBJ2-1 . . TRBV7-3 TGTGCCAGCAGCTTAATTGCAACGTACAATGAGCAGTTCTTC CASSLIATYNEQFF
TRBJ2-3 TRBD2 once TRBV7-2 TGTGCCAGCAGCTTAGCTACTAGCGGGTACAGCACAGATACGCAGTATTTT CASSLATSGYSTDTQYF
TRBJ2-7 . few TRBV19 TGTGCCAGTAGTACCCTCCCGGAGCGTACCGAGCAGTACTTC CASSTLPERTEQYF
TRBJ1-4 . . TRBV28 TGTGCCAGCCACAGAGTCGGACAAAAACTGTTTTTT CASHRVGQKLFF
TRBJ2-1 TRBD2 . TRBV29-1 TGCAGCGTTGAGGGGGGACTAGCGGGACCCTACAATGAGCAGTTCTTC CSVEGGLAGPYNEQFF
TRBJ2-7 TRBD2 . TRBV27 TGTGCCAGCAGTCAAACTAGCGGGAGGTGGTTCAACGAGCAGTACTTC CASSQTSGRWFNEQYF
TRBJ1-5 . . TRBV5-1 TGCGCCAGCCGATCGGACAGCAATCAGCCCCAGCATTTT CASRSDSNQPQHF
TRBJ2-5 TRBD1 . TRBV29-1 TGCAGCGTTGCCCCACTGGGACAGGTCGGGGAGACCCAGTACTTC CSVAPLGQVGETQYF
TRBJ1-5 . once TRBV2 TGTGCCAGCAATACGGACGGAGACAATCAGCCCCAGCATTTT CASNTDGDNQPQHF
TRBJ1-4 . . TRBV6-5 TGTGCCAGCAGTGCGGCGGGGGGTAGAGAAAAACTGTTTTTT CASSAAGGREKLFF
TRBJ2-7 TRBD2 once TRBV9 TGTGCCAGCAGCCCCCGCCCCGGGACTAGTTCCTACGAGCAGTACTTC CASSPRPGTSSYEQYF
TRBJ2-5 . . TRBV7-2 TGTGCCAGCAGCTTAGGCGCTCCCGAGACCCAGTACTTC CASSLGAPETQYF
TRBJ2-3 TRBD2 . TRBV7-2 TGTGCCAGCAGCCTAGTCGCGGGAGTACCAGATACGCAGTATTTT CASSLVAGVPDTQYF
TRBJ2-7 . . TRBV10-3 TGTGCCATCAGTCCCGGGCAGGGCCTCTACGAGCAGTACTTC CAISPGQGLYEQYF
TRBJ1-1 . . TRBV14 TGTGCCAGCAGCCAAGTAGGGATGGGAACTGAAGCTTTCTTT CASSQVGMGTEAFF
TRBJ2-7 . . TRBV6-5 TGTGCCAGCGGGGAAGTCGTCAGCTCCTACGAGCAGTACTTC CASGEVVSSYEQYF
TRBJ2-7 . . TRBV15 TGTGCCACCAGCAGAGATCGTATCGGATCGGGCGAGCAGTACTTC CATSRDRIGSGEQYF
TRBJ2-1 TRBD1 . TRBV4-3 TGCGCCAGCAGCCGGGACAGTACCTACAATGAGCAGTTCTTC CASSRDSTYNEQFF
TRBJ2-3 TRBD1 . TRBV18 TGTGCCAGCTCACCTTCCGGGACAGGGGGTTTATCTGGAGTGCAGTATTTT CASSPSGTGGLSGVQYF
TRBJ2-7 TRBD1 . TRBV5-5 TGTGCCAGCAGCGCCGGGACAGCTATCTACGAGCAGTACTTC CASSAGTAIYEQYF
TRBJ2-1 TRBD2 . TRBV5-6 TGTGCCAGCAGCTTGATGGCGGGAGGCAATGAGCAGTTCTTC CASSLMAGGNEQFF
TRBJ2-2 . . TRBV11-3 TGTGCCAGCAGCTTAGCATCGGGATCCCAATTCTTCGGGGAGCTGTTTTTT CASSLASGSQFFGELFF
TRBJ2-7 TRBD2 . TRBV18 TGTGCCAGCTCACCGTCCGGGACTAGCGGGTACGAGCAGTACTTC CASSPSGTSGYEQYF
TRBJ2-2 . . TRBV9 TGTGCCAGCAGCGTAGACCAGATTAACACCGGGGAGCTGTTTTTT CASSVDQINTGELFF
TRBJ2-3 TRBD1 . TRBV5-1 TGCGCCAGCAACCTAGGACAGGTTCAAGATACGCAGTATTTT CASNLGQVQDTQYF
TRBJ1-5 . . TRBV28 TGTGCCAGCAGTAAGAGGGGGGCCAATCAGCCCCAGCATTTT CASSKRGANQPQHF
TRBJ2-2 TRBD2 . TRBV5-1 TGCGCCAGCAGCATCCCGGGACTAGGGTATACGCTGTTTTTT CASSIPGLGYTLFF
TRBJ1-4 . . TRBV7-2 TGTGCCAGCAGCTTAGCGGGCGGGAATAATGAAAAACTGTTTTTT CASSLAGGNNEKLFF
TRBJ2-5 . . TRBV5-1 TGCGCCAGCAGCCCGGGGGCGGGCTTACAAGAGACCCAGTACTTC CASSPGAGLQETQYF
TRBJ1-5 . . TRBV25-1 TGTGCCAGCAGTGACTCAGGAGGCAGGGATGATCAGCCCCAGCATTTT CASSDSGGRDDQPQHF
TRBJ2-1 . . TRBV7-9 TGTGCCAGCAGCTTAGGACACTCCCTTACTGACAATGAGCAGTTCTTC CASSLGHSLTDNEQFF
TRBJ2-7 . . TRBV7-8 TGTGCCAGCAGCCCGACTACTGCTGCCAGGGCGCTCGAGCAGTACTTC CASSPTTAARALEQYF
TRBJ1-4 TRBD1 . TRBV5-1 TGCGCCAGCAGCTTGAGAAGGGACAGTCGGAATAATGAAAAACTGTTTTTT CASSLRRDSRNNEKLFF
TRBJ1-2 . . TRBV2 TGTGCCAGCACCGAGCGGGGACGTAAGAATGGCTACACCTTC CASTERGRKNGYTF
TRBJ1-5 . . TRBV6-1 TGTGCCAGCAGTGAGGGACGGAGCAATCAGCCCCAGCATTTT CASSEGRSNQPQHF
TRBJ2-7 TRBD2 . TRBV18 TGTGCCAGCTCACCACCGGGACTAGCGGTCTACGAGCAGTACTTC CASSPPGLAVYEQYF
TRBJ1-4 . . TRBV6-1 TGTGCCAGCAGTGGCAGGGGAAATGAAAAACTGTTTTTT CASSGRGNEKLFF
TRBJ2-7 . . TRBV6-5 TGTGCCAGCAGGGGCGCCGGTTACCGGCGCGAGCAGTACTTC CASRGAGYRREQYF
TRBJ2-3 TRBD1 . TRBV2 TGTGCCAGCAGGGCCGACAGGGCCACTAGCACAGATACGCAGTATTTT CASRADRATSTDTQYF
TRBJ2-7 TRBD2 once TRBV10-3 TGTGCCATCAGTGAGTGGGCGGGAGCAACCTACGAGCAGTACTTC CAISEWAGATYEQYF
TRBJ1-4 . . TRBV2 TGTGCCAGCAATCGGGCGAGCGAAAAACTGTTTTTT CASNRASEKLFF
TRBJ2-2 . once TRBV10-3 TGTGCCATCAGTGGGGTGGCTCTGGACACCGGGGAGCTGTTTTTT CAISGVALDTGELFF
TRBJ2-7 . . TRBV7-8 TGTGCCAGCTCAGTTCGGGGGATCTCCTACGAGCAGTACTTC CASSVRGISYEQYF
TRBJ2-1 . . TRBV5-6 TGTGCCAGCAGCTTTCGAGGGCAGGCGCACAATGAGCAGTTCTTC CASSFRGQAHNEQFF
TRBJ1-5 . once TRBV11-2 TGTGCCAGCAGCTTAGATTATGGGGGGAATCAGCCCCAGCATTTT CASSLDYGGNQPQHF
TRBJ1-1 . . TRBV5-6 TGTGCCAGCAGCTATGTCGAGTTCATGAACACTGAAGCTTTCTTT CASSYVEFMNTEAFF
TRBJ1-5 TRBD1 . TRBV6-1 TGTGCCAGCAGTGCGAGACAGGGAGACAATCAGCCCCAGCATTTT CASSARQGDNQPQHF
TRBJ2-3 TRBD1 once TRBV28 TGTGCCAGCAGTTTCTCCAGGGGGCGAAGCACAGATACGCAGTATTTT CASSFSRGRSTDTQYF
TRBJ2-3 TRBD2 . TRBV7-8 TGTGCCAGCAGCTTTTCCAGCGGGGGATACACAGATACGCAGTATTTT CASSFSSGGYTDTQYF
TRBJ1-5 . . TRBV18 TGTGCCAGCTCACTAGCGGACGGCGGGGGACAGCCCCAGCATTTT CASSLADGGGQPQHF
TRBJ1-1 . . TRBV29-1 TGCAGCGTTTTGCTTAAGGGCACGCACAACACTGAAGCTTTCTTT CSVLLKGTHNTEAFF
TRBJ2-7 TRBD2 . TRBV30 TGTGCCTGGAGTTCGCGAACAGGGGGACTAGCGACAACCGGTATTCGGCAGTACTTC CAWSSRTGGLATTGIRQYF
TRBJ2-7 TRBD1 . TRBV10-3 TGTGCCATCAGTGTAAAGGACAGGGGGATATACTTC CAISVKDRGIYF
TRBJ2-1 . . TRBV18 TGTGCCAGCTCACCGGCGGGAAGCTCCTACAATGAGCAGTTCTTC CASSPAGSSYNEQFF
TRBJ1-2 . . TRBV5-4 TGTGCCAGCAGCTTGTGGCCGAGCGGAGGCTACACCTTC CASSLWPSGGYTF